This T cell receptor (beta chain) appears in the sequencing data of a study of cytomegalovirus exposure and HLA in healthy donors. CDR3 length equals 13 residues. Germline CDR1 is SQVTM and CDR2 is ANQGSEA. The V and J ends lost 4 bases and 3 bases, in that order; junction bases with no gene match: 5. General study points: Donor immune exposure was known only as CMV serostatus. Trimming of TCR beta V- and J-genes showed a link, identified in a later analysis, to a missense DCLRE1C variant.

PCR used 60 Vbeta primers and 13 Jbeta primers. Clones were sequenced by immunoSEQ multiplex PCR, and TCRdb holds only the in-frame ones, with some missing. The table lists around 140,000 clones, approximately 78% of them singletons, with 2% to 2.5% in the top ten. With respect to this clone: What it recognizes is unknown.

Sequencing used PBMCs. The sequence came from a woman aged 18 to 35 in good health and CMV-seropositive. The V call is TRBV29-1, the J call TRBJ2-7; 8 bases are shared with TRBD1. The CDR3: CSVATGAGYEQYF. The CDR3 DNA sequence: TGCAGCGTTGCGACAGGGGCAGGCTACGAGCAGTACTTC.